One sample yielded the 10 T cell receptor beta chains listed below, sequenced in a study of cytomegalovirus exposure and HLA in healthy donors. The table came from immunoSEQ multiplex PCR; TCRdb's copy has only in-frame clones and leaves some out. The table records some 98,000 clones, 87% of them present only once. The specimen sequenced was PBMCs. These receptors originate from a woman in her twenties or thirties in good health and CMV-seronegative.

Remarks on this clone: The germline gene is not matched at one end of the junction; a read error may be the cause. The chain employs TRBV2 and TRBJ1-5; D uncertain. The CDR3 totals 16 residues. The germline V gene encodes CDR1 SNHLY and CDR2 FYNNEI. CDR3 DNA sequence: TGTGCCAGTAGTGGCGGGCCAACTCATAGCAATCAGCCCCAGCATTTT. It yields the protein CASSGGPTHSNQPQHF.

This clone has just a few counts. The J gene is TRBJ1-1, the V gene TRBV6-1; D is ambiguous. CDR1 is MNHNS and CDR2 is SASEGT in the germline V gene. This CDR3 spans 14 amino acids. The ends were cut back, 3 bases at V and 0 bases at J, with 8 bases in the middle. In nucleotides, the CDR3 is TGTGCCAGCAGTGAGGTGAGATTGAACACTGAAGCTTTCTTT. Protein product: CASSEVRLNTEAFF.

The gene calls are TRBV7-8 and TRBJ1-5, with D tentatively TRBD1 (6 bases). The V and J ends lost 6 bases and 3 bases respectively, with 18 bases between them. CDR3 length: 16 amino acids. Per the germline V gene, CDR1 is SGHVS and CDR2 is FQNEAQ. The CDR3 DNA reads as TGTGCCAGCAGTCAGAGCGCAGGGGCGAACAATCAGCCCCAGCATTTT. Its translation: CASSQSAGANNQPQHF. The full variable domain, rest sourced from reference TRBV7-8 and TRBJ1-5, is GAGVSQSPRYKVAKRGQDVALRCDPISGHVSLFWYQQALGQGPEFLTYFQNEAQLDKSGLPSDRFFAERPEGSVSTLKIQRTQQEDSAVYLCASSQSAGANNQPQHFGDGTRLSIL.

The V call is TRBV12-2, the J call TRBJ1-5; TRBD1, the table's D call, lacks a check against the DNA. TRBV12-2 is shown as a pseudogene. This CDR3 region has 16 residues. Here the CDR3 DNA reads TGTGCAAGTCGCTCTAAGTCGACAGACTGGGATCAGCCCCAGCATTTT. Its protein is CASRSKSTDWDQPQHF.

The CDR3, as DNA: TGTGCCAGCACCCCTCGCCCGACAGACCCCACCGGGGAGCTGTTTTTT. Its protein is CASTPRPTDPTGELFF. The chain uses TRBV27 and TRBJ2-2, with D tentatively TRBD1 (5 bases). Trimming removed 7 bases at V and 4 bases at J, with 19 bases between. Germline V CDR1 and CDR2: MNHEY, SMNVEV (reference sequence). The CDR3 is made up of 16 amino acids.

The V call is TRBV6-1, the J call TRBJ1-2; D is undetermined. The CDR3 consists of 12 residues. V was clipped by 3 bases and J by 7 bases, with 9 bases between them. Germline V gene data show CDR1 as MNHNS and CDR2 as SASEGT. CDR3 coding DNA: TGTGCCAGCAGTGAGACAAGGCTTGGCTACACCTTC. Protein product: CASSETRLGYTF.

This sequence joins TRBV4-2 and TRBJ2-6; 8 positions agree with TRBD1. The CDR3 runs 17 residues. The germline V gene has CDR1 LGHNA and CDR2 YNFKEQ. The V gene end was trimmed by 4 bases and the J gene end by 2 bases; junction bases not matched to a gene: 7. The CDR3, as DNA: TGTGCCAGCAGCCTCCAGGGGGCACTGGCTGGGGCCAACGTCCTGACTTTC. Translating it yields CASSLQGALAGANVLTF.

The chain links TRBV28 to TRBJ1-5, with no clear D. The germline CDR1 and CDR2 sequences are MDHEN and SYDVKM. With 7 bases removed from V and 0 bases from J, the gap between germline ends came to 25 bases. The CDR3 is 19 amino acids. The CDR3 protein is CASTLDLGASLYSNQPQHF. Written as DNA, the CDR3 is TGTGCCAGCACCCTGGATCTGGGCGCTTCTCTTTATAGCAATCAGCCCCAGCATTTT.

V is TRBV5-4 and J is TRBJ2-7, with 7 nucleotides matching TRBD2. Per germline, CDR1 SGHNT and CDR2 YYREEE (reference sequence). The CDR3 is made up of 15 amino acids. Germline trimming cut 3 bases from V and 0 bases from J; bases unmatched to any gene: 6. CDR3 loop: CASSSGTKVSYEQYF. CDR3 in DNA: TGTGCCAGCAGCTCTGGGACTAAAGTCTCCTACGAGCAGTACTTC.

The chain carries TRBV10-2 and TRBJ1-1; 10 positions agree with TRBD1. Germline V lookup: CDR1 WSHSY, CDR2 SAAADI. V was pared by 4 bases and J by 4 bases, with 6 bases of the junction left unmatched. CDR3 length: 15 amino acids. The CDR3 DNA follows: TGCGCCAGCAGTGGAGCGGGACAGGGGAGCACTGAAGCTTTCTTT. Its protein product is CASSGAGQGSTEAFF.